These 17 T cell receptor beta chains were all obtained from the same sample, sequenced in a study of T cells in Graves' hyperthyroidism and ophthalmopathy. Template material for amplifying TCR beta CDR3 regions consisted of RNA transcripts. When the TCR CDR3 underwent first-round RT-PCR, the HTBI primer set was used. TCRdb used MiXCR to reprocess the multiplex PCR reads, holding one entry per CDR3 protein. The table shows hundreds of thousands of distinct CDR3 sequences, with about 17% occurring only once. Material for sequencing was blood. These receptors originate from a woman in her twenties or thirties with Graves' hyperthyroidism.

This clonotype was found many times. The chain recombines TRBV28 with TRBJ2-7; D possibly corresponds to TRBD2 (6 bases). Trimming removed 2 bases from V and 2 bases from J, with 10 bases in between. The CDR3 has 14 residues. Germline V lookup: CDR1 MDHEN, CDR2 SYDVKM. DNA of the CDR3: TGTGCCAGCAGTTTAGGGGACTCCGCCTACGAGCAGTACTTC. As protein: CASSLGDSAYEQYF. Looking up the rest from reference TRBV28 and TRBJ2-7 gives the full variable domain: DVKVTQSSRYLVKRTGEKVFLECVQDMDHENMFWYRQDPGLGLRLIYFSYDVKMKEKGDIPEGYSVSREKKERFSLILESASTNQTSMYLCASSLGDSAYEQYFGPGTRLTVT.

This clonotype showed up many times. The chain carries TRBV7-9 and TRBJ1-2; TRBD1 aligns across 7 bases. Germline loops: CDR1 SEHNR, CDR2 FQNEAQ (reference sequence). CDR3 size: 13 residues. Trimming at V came to 3 bases and at J to 6 bases, leaving 4 bases not matched to a gene. The CDR3 DNA reads as TGTGCCAGCAGCTTGACAGGGATAGATGGCTACACCTTC. This gives the protein CASSLTGIDGYTF.

The chain recombines TRBV9 with TRBJ1-5; TRBD1 is a possible D gene (5 bases). Deletions cut 2 bases from V and 7 bases from J, with 16 bases between. The CDR3 extends over 15 amino acids. CDR1 and CDR2 from the germline V gene are SGDLS and YYNGEE. CDR3 in amino acids: CASSVGGGIEQPQHF. The CDR3 DNA sequence: TGTGCCAGCAGCGTGGGTGGGGGGATAGAGCAGCCCCAGCATTTT.

This clonotype was observed many times. The chain is built from TRBV7-9 and TRBJ2-3; 11 bases agree with TRBD1. The CDR3 is 19 residues long. CDR1 is SEHNR, CDR2 FQNEAQ, per germline (reference sequence). Unmatched junction bases numbered 15, after V lost 5 bases and J lost 2 bases. The chain's CDR3 is CASSQRRGTGGQLTDTQYF. CDR3 sequence (DNA): TGTGCCAGCAGCCAGAGGAGAGGGACAGGGGGTCAACTCACAGATACGCAGTATTTT.

The J gene is TRBJ1-1, the V gene TRBV28; D gene ambiguous. Trimming removed 4 bases from V and 11 bases from J, with 20 bases in between. This CDR3 is 14 amino acids long. Germline lookup yields CDR1 MDHEN and CDR2 SYDVKM. CDR3 in DNA: TGTGCCAGCAGTTCCTTTATCGGTTCGGTATGGGCTTTCTTT. Amino acids: CASSSFIGSVWAFF.

In this sample, this clonotype turned up a few times. This chain uses TRBV30 with TRBJ2-1, with D uncertain. The germline gives CDR1 GTSNPN, CDR2 SVGIG (reference sequence). The CDR3 runs 10 residues. V was pared by 2 bases and J by 8 bases, with 4 bases between. The CDR3 DNA sequence: TGTGCCTGGAGTTACGATGAGCAGTTCTTC. As protein: CAWSYDEQFF.

The V call is TRBV6-2 or TRBV6-3, the J call TRBJ1-2; D is ambiguous. This CDR3 is built from 11 residues. V was trimmed by 2 bases and J by 12 bases, leaving 10 bases between them. Germline loops: CDR1 MNHEY, CDR2 SVGEGT. The CDR3 here is CASSYGQSHTF. The DNA for the CDR3 is TGTGCCAGCAGTTACGGCCAGAGCCACACCTTC.

This clonotype appeared many times. An end of the junction differs from the germline gene, which may be a read error. Written as DNA, the CDR3 is TGTGCCAGCAGCGAAGATGTCCCTTCCTATGGCTACACCTTC. Encoded protein: CASSEDVPSYGYTF. V usage is TRBV2 and J usage is TRBJ1-2; no clear D gene. This CDR3 has 14 amino acids. Germline V gives CDR1 SNHLY, CDR2 FYNNEI.

This clonotype was seen a few times. The chain has TRBV6-1 and TRBJ1-5; weak D call: TRBD1 (5 bases). V shed 6 bases and J shed 2 bases, with 14 bases lying between them. Looked up from germline, CDR1 is MNHNS and CDR2 is SASEGT. CDR3 size: 15 residues. The CDR3 bases are TGTGCCAGCAGGGAGGGACCTCGAGGCAATCAGCCCCAGCATTTT. Translating gives CASREGPRGNQPQHF.

At least ten counts were recorded for this clonotype. The CDR3 nucleotides read TGTGCCAGCAGTCCAGGACTAGCGGGAGGGAGGTGGTTTACAGATACGCAGTATTTT. Protein: CASSPGLAGGRWFTDTQYF. This rearrangement joins TRBV27 to TRBJ2-3, with 15 bases matching TRBD2. Germline trimming cut 5 bases from V and 3 bases from J; bases unmatched to any gene: 12. This CDR3 contains 19 residues. Germline CDR1 MNHEY, CDR2 SMNVEV (reference sequence).

This clonotype was detected ten times or more. The chain recombines TRBV7-2 with TRBJ1-5, with TRBD1 matching over 7 bases. Germline lookup yields CDR1 SGHTA and CDR2 FQGNSA. J lost 2 bases, V lost 5 bases, and 6 bases had no gene match. The CDR3 extends over 15 amino acids. The CDR3 loop reads CASSPRGYGNQPQHF. DNA of the CDR3: TGTGCCAGCAGCCCCAGGGGGTACGGCAATCAGCCCCAGCATTTT.

Here the CDR3 reads CASEGPRSSYNEQFF. CDR3 coding DNA: TGTGCCAGCGAGGGACCTCGCAGCTCCTACAATGAGCAGTTCTTC. This chain links TRBV7-9 with TRBJ2-1; D possibly uses TRBD1 or TRBD2 (5 bases each). The CDR3 length is 15 residues. Germline CDR1 is SEHNR and CDR2 is FQNEAQ (reference sequence). V was trimmed by 8 bases and J by 0 bases, leaving 14 bases between them.

The genes are TRBV4-2 and TRBJ2-7; TRBD2 agrees at 7 bases. The trim removed 8 bases at V and 2 bases at J, leaving 12 bases unmatched. CDR3 length: 15 residues. Germline V CDR1 and CDR2: LGHNA, YNFKEQ. The CDR3 coding sequence is TGTGCCAGCGGCCGGGAAGGGAGGGCCGCCTACGAGCAGTACTTC. Its translation: CASGREGRAAYEQYF.

This clonotype was seen a handful of times. The gene calls are TRBV4-3 and TRBJ2-7, with TRBD2 matching over 14 bases. CDR1 and CDR2 (germline): LGHNA, YSLEER. V was clipped by 4 bases and J by 5 bases; unmatched bases: 13. The CDR3 has 18 residues. CDR3 DNA: TGCGCCAGCAGCCCCGCCTCCGCCGGGACTAGCGGGAGACACGAGCAGTACTTC. Translated, it gives CASSPASAGTSGRHEQYF.

This clonotype has at least ten counts. V gene TRBV6-1 combines with J gene TRBJ2-7; TRBD2 is a possible D gene (5 bases). This CDR3 region has 10 residues. Germline lookup yields CDR1 MNHNS and CDR2 SASEGT. Trimming took off 10 bases at V and 6 bases at J, with 10 bases between the two ends. CDR3 amino acids: CATGVLEQYF. CDR3 coding DNA: TGTGCCACCGGGGTCCTCGAGCAGTACTTC.

In this sample, this clonotype turned up many times. V is TRBV2 and J is TRBJ2-7; TRBD2 matches 7 bases. CDR1 is SNHLY and CDR2 is FYNNEI in the germline V gene. V was pared by 4 bases and J by 6 bases, with 6 bases of the junction left unmatched. The CDR3 extends over 13 amino acids. In DNA, the CDR3 is TGTGCCAGCAGTGGCTACTCGGGGGGCGAGCAGTACTTC. It translates to CASSGYSGGEQYF.

This clonotype has ten or more counts. The rearrangement joins TRBV20-1 to TRBJ2-3, with 8 bases aligning to TRBD2. CDR1 DFQATT and CDR2 SNEGSKA come from the germline V gene (reference sequence). The length of the CDR3 is 15 residues. The V segment lost 6 bases and the J segment 1 base; nucleotides outside the gene matches: 9. The CDR3 spells CSALIIAGRTDTQYF. The DNA of the CDR3 is TGCAGTGCCCTGATTATAGCGGGACGCACAGATACGCAGTATTTT.